These T cell receptor beta chains were read from a single sample in a study of T-cell memory formation after mild COVID-19. Using its own MiXCR run on the 5' RACE reads, TCRdb lists one record per CDR3 protein. This table has 80,000 to 90,000 distinct CDR3 sequences, 25% appearing once. The sample was PBMCs or a T cell subset sorted from them (not recorded which). These receptors originate from a man aged 18 to 35 who had mild COVID-19 (a few samples of this study predate the infection). Cell type and time point are not known. The CDR3 runs from the conserved cysteine through the conserved F or W. The D gene is left open where the match is weak. Size is stated for part of the rows, as once, few or many counts, or as a class when the clone is expanded.

abundance	v_gene	len	j_gene	d_gene	CDR3aa	CDR3nt
.	TRBV29-1	11	TRBJ1-2	.	CSVDRAYGYTF	TGCAGCGTTGACAGGGCTTATGGCTACACCTTC
.	TRBV5-4	14	TRBJ1-1	.	CASSVAWSDTEAFF	TGTGCCAGCAGCGTGGCTTGGTCAGACACTGAAGCTTTCTTT
once	TRBV6-5	15	TRBJ1-1	.	CASSLGLLLNTEAFF	TGTGCCAGCAGTCTGGGACTCCTCCTAAACACTGAAGCTTTCTTT
medium-sized	TRBV5-1	16	TRBJ1-2	TRBD1	CASSLGWTGVNYGYTF	TGCGCCAGCAGCTTGGGCTGGACAGGGGTTAACTATGGCTACACCTTC
.	TRBV27	14	TRBJ1-6	.	CASSLSLTGTPLHF	TGTGCCAGCAGTTTGTCCTTAACAGGGACACCCCTCCACTTT
few	TRBV19	12	TRBJ2-7	.	CASSIQGNEQYF	TGTGCCAGTAGTATCCAGGGGAACGAGCAGTACTTC
.	TRBV2	13	TRBJ1-4	.	CATRVVTNEKLFF	TGTGCCACCCGGGTCGTGACTAATGAAAAACTGTTTTTT
few	TRBV2	13	TRBJ2-7	TRBD1	CASGQGEFYEQYF	TGTGCCAGCGGACAGGGGGAGTTCTACGAGCAGTACTTC
.	TRBV7-9	14	TRBJ1-1	TRBD1	CASSSTRDRVGAFF	TGTGCCAGCAGCTCAACCCGGGACAGGGTCGGAGCTTTCTTT
few	TRBV10-3	13	TRBJ2-7	TRBD1	CAIRAGQGYEQYF	TGTGCCATCAGGGCGGGACAGGGGTACGAGCAGTACTTC
.	TRBV5-6	16	TRBJ2-2	TRBD1	CASRRARQGADGELFF	TGTGCCAGCAGACGCGCGCGACAGGGGGCAGACGGGGAGCTGTTTTTT
few	TRBV27	12	TRBJ1-1	.	CASSFQGSEAFF	TGTGCCAGCAGTTTCCAGGGGTCTGAAGCTTTCTTT
few	TRBV6-5	17	TRBJ2-1	TRBD1	CASSYRSSRQGPHVQFF	TGTGCCAGCAGTTACCGTTCGTCGAGACAGGGCCCCCACGTGCAGTTCTTC
.	TRBV7-8	16	TRBJ2-5	TRBD2	CASSLGTSALRETQYF	TGTGCCAGCAGCTTAGGGACTAGCGCGCTGAGGGAGACCCAGTACTTC
.	TRBV4-1	13	TRBJ2-2	.	CASSQAYTGELFF	TGCGCCAGCAGCCAGGCCTACACCGGGGAGCTGTTTTTT
.	TRBV20-1	16	TRBJ2-1	TRBD2	CSASSSYRGEYNEQFF	TGCAGTGCTTCGTCCTCTTATCGGGGGGAGTACAATGAGCAGTTCTTC
few	TRBV5-6	14	TRBJ2-2	.	CASSLTSNTGELFF	TGTGCCAGCAGCCTCACCTCCAACACCGGGGAGCTGTTTTTT
few	TRBV5-1	14	TRBJ2-7	.	CASSLVPPPGEQYF	TGCGCCAGCAGCTTGGTTCCCCCCCCGGGGGAGCAGTACTTC
.	TRBV12-3/TRBV12-4	15	TRBJ2-7	TRBD1	CASSRGPDRGYEQYF	TGTGCCAGCAGTCGAGGGCCGGACAGGGGTTACGAGCAGTACTTC
few	TRBV7-8	15	TRBJ2-1	.	CASSPWGGSYNEQFF	TGTGCCAGCAGCCCCTGGGGAGGCTCCTACAATGAGCAGTTCTTC
.	TRBV20-1	15	TRBJ2-5	.	CSATQYGQSQETQYF	TGCAGTGCTACTCAATATGGACAGAGCCAAGAGACCCAGTACTTC
few	TRBV29-1	14	TRBJ1-2	.	CSVLRTDLNYGYTF	TGCAGCGTTCTAAGGACGGACCTTAACTATGGCTACACCTTC
few	TRBV5-1	14	TRBJ2-2	.	CASSLRRNTGELFF	TGCGCCAGCAGCTTGAGACGGAACACCGGGGAGCTGTTTTTT
many	TRBV4-2	15	TRBJ1-1	TRBD1	CASSEQGPEDTEAFF	TGTGCCAGCAGCGAACAGGGGCCCGAGGACACTGAAGCTTTCTTT
few	TRBV10-3	13	TRBJ1-6	TRBD1	CATRQGQNSPLHF	TGTGCCACCCGACAGGGGCAGAATTCACCCCTCCACTTT
.	TRBV6-8	16	TRBJ2-2	.	CASSYSSRPNTGELFF	TGTGCCAGCAGTTACTCGAGTCGCCCGAACACCGGGGAGCTGTTTTTT
.	TRBV7-2	15	TRBJ2-3	.	CASSLFGGNTDTQYF	TGTGCCAGCAGCTTATTCGGGGGCAACACAGATACGCAGTATTTT
few	TRBV3-1	16	TRBJ1-5	.	CASSPTRGMGNQPQHF	TGTGCCAGCAGTCCAACCCGGGGTATGGGCAATCAGCCCCAGCATTTT
.	TRBV12-3/TRBV12-4	15	TRBJ2-7	TRBD2	CASGTSGGTSYEQYF	TGTGCCAGTGGGACTAGCGGGGGGACCTCCTACGAGCAGTACTTC
.	TRBV6-2/TRBV6-3	12	TRBJ2-7	.	CASRPTAYEQYF	TGTGCCAGCAGGCCGACAGCCTACGAGCAGTACTTC
.	TRBV24-1	15	TRBJ2-1	.	CATSDNRDTYNEQFF	TGTGCCACCAGTGATAACCGGGACACATACAATGAGCAGTTCTTC
.	TRBV20-1	14	TRBJ2-3	.	CSARDGQRTDTQYF	TGCAGTGCTAGAGACGGACAGCGCACAGATACGCAGTATTTT
.	TRBV4-1	15	TRBJ2-2	.	CASSPRQREDGELFF	TGCGCCAGCAGCCCCAGGCAGAGGGAGGACGGGGAGCTGTTTTTT
.	TRBV7-8	13	TRBJ2-7	TRBD1	CASSHRQGDQQYF	TGTGCCAGCAGCCACCGACAGGGTGATCAGCAGTACTTC
few	TRBV12-3/TRBV12-4	12	TRBJ1-1	.	CASTSRRTEAFF	TGTGCCAGCACCTCTCGCCGGACTGAAGCTTTCTTT
few	TRBV10-3	15	TRBJ2-2	TRBD1	CAINPGQGATGELFF	TGTGCCATCAATCCGGGACAGGGGGCTACCGGGGAGCTGTTTTTT
few	TRBV4-1	14	TRBJ2-1	.	CASSQVKNVDEQFF	TGCGCCAGCAGCCAAGTAAAGAATGTCGATGAGCAGTTCTTC
.	TRBV13	15	TRBJ2-7	.	CASSLGLGPSYEQYF	TGTGCCAGCAGCCTTGGACTGGGGCCCTCCTACGAGCAGTACTTC
.	TRBV7-9	17	TRBJ2-1	TRBD2	CASSIMVAGGPRNEQFF	TGTGCCAGCAGCATAATGGTAGCGGGGGGGCCCCGGAATGAGCAGTTCTTC
.	TRBV29-1	11	TRBJ1-2	.	CSVEPGYGYTF	TGCAGCGTTGAACCAGGCTATGGCTACACCTTC
.	TRBV7-2	14	TRBJ2-7	.	CASSLVAGRGEQYF	TGTGCCAGCAGCTTAGTTGCGGGGAGAGGGGAGCAGTACTTC
.	TRBV7-2	13	TRBJ1-2	TRBD1	CASSWDRGVGYTF	TGTGCCAGCAGCTGGGACAGGGGCGTCGGCTACACCTTC
many	TRBV21-1	18	TRBJ1-2	.	CASSKVGPSRSTNYGYTF	TGTGCCAGCAGCAAAGTAGGGCCCTCAAGAAGTACTAACTATGGCTACACCTTC
few	TRBV4-2	17	TRBJ2-1	.	CASSHPFRGANNNEQFF	TGTGCCAGCAGCCACCCGTTCCGGGGGGCCAATAACAATGAGCAGTTCTTC
.	TRBV7-2	15	TRBJ1-2	.	CASSSVVGANYGYTF	TGTGCCAGCAGCTCCGTCGTTGGGGCAAACTATGGCTACACCTTC
few	TRBV28	16	TRBJ2-1	.	CASTKIKGLGDYEQFF	TGTGCCAGCACTAAAATCAAGGGACTGGGAGACTATGAGCAGTTCTTC
.	TRBV4-3	13	TRBJ1-1	.	CASSQWRATEAFF	TGCGCCAGCAGCCAGTGGAGGGCCACTGAAGCTTTCTTT
.	TRBV28	15	TRBJ2-3	.	CASSFLSSSTDTQYF	TGTGCCAGCAGTTTTCTCTCGTCTAGCACAGATACGCAGTATTTT
few	TRBV28	17	TRBJ2-5	.	CASSLLSVTPSQETQYF	TGTGCCAGCAGTTTACTCTCGGTGACACCCTCACAAGAGACCCAGTACTTC